This T cell receptor beta chain originates from a study of blood T cell repertoires in COVID-19. Measured with immunoSEQ multiplex PCR; TCRdb has only the in-frame clones, and not every one. The sample shows approximately 390,000 clones, about 89% of them seen only once. The TCR sequence derives from a woman aged 60-75 years with COVID-19, enrolled during active disease. Sequenced input: peripheral blood.

CDR3 protein: CATHRRGNTEAFF. In DNA, the CDR3 is TGTGCCACCCACCGTCGGGGAAACACTGAAGCTTTCTTT. The chain employs TRBV6-5 and TRBJ1-1; D ambiguous. There are 13 residues in the CDR3. The germline CDR1 and CDR2 sequences are MNHEY and SVGAGI. V gave up 10 bases and J gave up 2 bases, with 14 bases separating them.